The rows below give T cell receptor beta chains drawn from one sample of a study of Ad26.COV2.S vaccination and SARS-CoV-2 variants. Measured with immunoSEQ multiplex PCR; TCRdb has only the in-frame clones, and not every one. Here the sample spans around 340,000 clones, about 88% being singletons. Material: peripheral blood, obtained in a trial of Ad26.COV2.S vaccine versus placebo. Receptors were obtained from a person between 18 and 59 years old who received the Ad26.COV2.S COVID-19 vaccine or a placebo. Both conserved end residues are part of each CDR3. D genes are given only for firm matches. Where a row states a size, it is once, few, many or the class of an expanded clone; other rows omit it.

D	V	size	length	J	CDR3	DNA
TRBD1	TRBV28	-	15	TRBJ1-5	CASLAHTGAGQPQHF	TGTGCCAGCTTGGCACATACAGGGGCGGGTCAGCCCCAGCATTTT
TRBD1	TRBV5-1	-	15	TRBJ2-2	CASSLESGGPGELFF	TGCGCCAGCAGCTTGGAGTCAGGGGGTCCCGGGGAGCTGTTTTTT
-	TRBV14	-	13	TRBJ2-1	CASSQGRGGEQFF	TGTGCCAGCAGCCAAGGAAGGGGGGGTGAGCAGTTCTTC
-	TRBV6-2/TRBV6-3	-	14	TRBJ2-1	CASSRDGSYNEQFF	TGTGCCAGCAGTAGGGATGGGTCCTACAATGAGCAGTTCTTC
TRBD1	TRBV30	once	13	TRBJ1-4	CAWRQGRNEKLFF	TGTGCCTGGAGACAGGGGCGTAATGAAAAACTGTTTTTT
-	TRBV5-5	-	15	TRBJ1-2	CASSLVGGRDYGYTF	TGTGCCAGCAGCTTGGTCGGGGGGCGCGACTATGGCTACACCTTC
-	TRBV18	-	12	TRBJ1-1	CASSPPGTEAFF	TGTGCCAGCTCACCCCCCGGGACTGAAGCTTTCTTT
TRBD2	TRBV5-4	-	16	TRBJ2-3	CASSFSSGGATDTQYF	TGTGCCAGCAGCTTTTCTAGCGGGGGGGCGACAGATACGCAGTATTTT
TRBD1	TRBV19	-	15	TRBJ2-2	CASSSYRGNTGELFF	TGTGCCAGTAGTTCCTACAGGGGAAACACCGGGGAGCTGTTTTTT
TRBD1	TRBV6-5	many	12	TRBJ1-2	CASRTGTYGYTF	TGTGCCAGCAGGACAGGGACCTATGGCTACACCTTC
TRBD1	TRBV7-2	-	15	TRBJ2-7	CASSLGQVTAYEQYF	TGTGCCAGCAGCTTGGGACAGGTTACCGCCTACGAGCAGTACTTC
TRBD1	TRBV9	-	17	TRBJ1-1	CASSDDPRGRGNTEAFF	TGTGCCAGCAGCGACGACCCCAGGGGGCGGGGGAACACTGAAGCTTTCTTT
TRBD1	TRBV27	-	16	TRBJ2-7	CASSPDRGEPQYEQYF	TGTGCCAGCAGTCCCGACAGGGGGGAACCTCAGTACGAGCAGTACTTC
TRBD2	TRBV6-6	-	15	TRBJ2-3	CASSYSAGGPDTQYF	TGTGCCAGCAGTTACTCGGCGGGAGGCCCAGATACGCAGTATTTT
TRBD1	TRBV20-1	-	14	TRBJ1-5	CSASPDRGIQPQHF	TGCAGTGCTAGTCCGGACAGGGGGATACAGCCCCAGCATTTT
-	TRBV18	-	14	TRBJ1-5	CASSPGLGNQPQHF	TGTGCCAGCTCACCAGGATTAGGCAATCAGCCCCAGCATTTT
-	TRBV12-5	once	16	TRBJ2-3	CASGPGRDSGLDTQYF	TGTGCTAGTGGTCCAGGGCGGGACTCGGGGCTGGATACGCAGTATTTT
-	TRBV2	-	16	TRBJ1-5	CASSGKATFFNQPQHF	TGTGCCAGCAGTGGGAAGGCGACCTTTTTCAATCAGCCCCAGCATTTT